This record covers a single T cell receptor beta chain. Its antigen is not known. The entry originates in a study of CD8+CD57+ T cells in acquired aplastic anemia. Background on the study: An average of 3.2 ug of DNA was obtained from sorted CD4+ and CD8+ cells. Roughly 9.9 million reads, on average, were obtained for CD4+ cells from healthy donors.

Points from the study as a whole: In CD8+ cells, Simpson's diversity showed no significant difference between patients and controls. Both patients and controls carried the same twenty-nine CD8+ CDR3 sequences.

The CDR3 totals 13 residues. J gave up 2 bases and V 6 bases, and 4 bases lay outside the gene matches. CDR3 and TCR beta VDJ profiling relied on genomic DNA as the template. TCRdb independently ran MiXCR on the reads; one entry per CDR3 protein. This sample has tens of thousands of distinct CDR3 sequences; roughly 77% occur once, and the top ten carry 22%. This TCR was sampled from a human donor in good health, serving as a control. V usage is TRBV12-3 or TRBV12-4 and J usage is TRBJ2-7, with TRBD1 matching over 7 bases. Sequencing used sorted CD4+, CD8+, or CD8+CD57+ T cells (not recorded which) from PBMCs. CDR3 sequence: CASRPGTAYEQYF. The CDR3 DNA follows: TGTGCCAGCAGACCCGGGACAGCCTACGAGCAGTACTTC.